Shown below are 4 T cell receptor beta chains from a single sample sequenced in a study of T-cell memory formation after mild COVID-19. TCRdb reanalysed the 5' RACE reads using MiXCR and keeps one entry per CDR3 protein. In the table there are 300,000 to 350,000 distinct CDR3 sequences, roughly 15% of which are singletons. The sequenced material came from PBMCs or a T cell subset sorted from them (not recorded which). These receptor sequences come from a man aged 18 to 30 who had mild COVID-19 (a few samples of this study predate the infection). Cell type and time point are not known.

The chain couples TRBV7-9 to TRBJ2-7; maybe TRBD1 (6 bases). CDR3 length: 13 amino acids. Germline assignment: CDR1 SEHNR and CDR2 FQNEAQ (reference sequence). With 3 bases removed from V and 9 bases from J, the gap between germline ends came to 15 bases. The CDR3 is CASSFTTQGMQYV. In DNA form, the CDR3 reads TGTGCCAGCAGCTTCACAACCCAGGGGATGCAGTACGTC.

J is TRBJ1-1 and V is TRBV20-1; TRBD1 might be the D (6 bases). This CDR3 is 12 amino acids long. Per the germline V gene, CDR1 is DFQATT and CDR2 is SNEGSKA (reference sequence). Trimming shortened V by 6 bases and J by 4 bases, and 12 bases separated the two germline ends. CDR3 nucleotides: TGCAGTGCCAGCCCCAGGGGCACTGAAGCTTTCTTT. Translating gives CSASPRGTEAFF.

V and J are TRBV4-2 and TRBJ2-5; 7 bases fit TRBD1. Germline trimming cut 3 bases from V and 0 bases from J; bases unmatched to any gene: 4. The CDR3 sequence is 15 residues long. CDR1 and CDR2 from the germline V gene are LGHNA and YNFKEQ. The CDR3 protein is CASSQRQGHQETQYF. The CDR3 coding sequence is TGTGCCAGCAGCCAGCGACAGGGACACCAAGAGACCCAGTACTTC.

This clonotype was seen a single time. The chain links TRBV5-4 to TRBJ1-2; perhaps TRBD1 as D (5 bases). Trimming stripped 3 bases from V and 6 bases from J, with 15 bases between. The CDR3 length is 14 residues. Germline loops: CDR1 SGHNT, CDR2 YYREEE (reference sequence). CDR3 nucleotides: TGTGCCAGCAGCTATGGAGGCACAGGCCATGGCTACACCTTC. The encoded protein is CASSYGGTGHGYTF. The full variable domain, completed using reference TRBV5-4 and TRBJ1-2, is ETGVTQSPTHLIKTRGQQVTLRCSSQSGHNTVSWYQQALGQGPQFIFQYYREEENGRGNFPPRFSGLQFPNYSSELNVNALELDDSALYLCASSYGGTGHGYTFGSGTRLTVV.